The clone carrying this TCR beta chain has at least ten counts. These data originate in a study of patients and donors after allogeneic stem cell transplantation. TCRdb fed the RT-PCR reads into MiXCR, producing one record per CDR3 protein. The sample carries about a million distinct CDR3 sequences, under 20% recorded once. V lost 1 base, J lost 0 bases, and 16 bases lay in between. The CDR3 is 17 amino acids. Germline V gene data show CDR1 as DFQATT and CDR2 as SNEGSKA (reference sequence). Sequenced sample: blood, either unsorted or a sorted T cell fraction (not recorded which). The chain combines TRBV20-1 with TRBJ1-5; D gene ambiguous. The receptor was derived from a human donor who was either an allogeneic HSCT recipient or a stem cell or donor lymphocyte infusion donor (not recorded which). It is not recorded whose cells these are; they may come from a transplant donor. The CDR3 region is CSARVDEVAYSNQPQHF. CDR3 in DNA: TGCAGTGCTAGAGTGGACGAGGTGGCGTATAGCAATCAGCCCCAGCATTTT.